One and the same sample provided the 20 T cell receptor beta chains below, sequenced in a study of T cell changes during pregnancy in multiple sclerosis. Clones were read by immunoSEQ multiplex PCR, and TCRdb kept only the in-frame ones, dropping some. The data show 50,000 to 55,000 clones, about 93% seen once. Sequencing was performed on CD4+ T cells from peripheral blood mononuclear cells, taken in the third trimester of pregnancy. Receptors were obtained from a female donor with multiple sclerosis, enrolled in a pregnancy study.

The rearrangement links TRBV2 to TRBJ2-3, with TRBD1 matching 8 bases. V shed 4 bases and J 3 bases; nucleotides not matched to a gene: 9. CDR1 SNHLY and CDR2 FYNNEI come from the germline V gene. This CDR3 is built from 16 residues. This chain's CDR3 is CASSVGQGLRTDTQYF. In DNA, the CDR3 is TGTGCCAGCAGTGTTGGACAGGGACTGCGGACAGATACGCAGTATTTT.

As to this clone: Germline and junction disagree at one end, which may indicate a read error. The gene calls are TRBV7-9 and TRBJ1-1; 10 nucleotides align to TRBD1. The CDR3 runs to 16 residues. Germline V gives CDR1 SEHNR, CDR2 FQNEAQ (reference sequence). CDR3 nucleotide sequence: TGTGCCAGCAGCTTAGCCCTAATGGGTCGACAGGGGGCGGTGTACTTT. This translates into CASSLALMGRQGAVYF.

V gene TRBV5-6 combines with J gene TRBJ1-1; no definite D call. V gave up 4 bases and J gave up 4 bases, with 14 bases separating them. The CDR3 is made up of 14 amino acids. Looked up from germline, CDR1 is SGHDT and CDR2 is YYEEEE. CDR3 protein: CASSPGGGRTEAFF. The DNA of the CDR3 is TGTGCCAGCAGCCCGGGTGGAGGTCGCACTGAAGCTTTCTTT.

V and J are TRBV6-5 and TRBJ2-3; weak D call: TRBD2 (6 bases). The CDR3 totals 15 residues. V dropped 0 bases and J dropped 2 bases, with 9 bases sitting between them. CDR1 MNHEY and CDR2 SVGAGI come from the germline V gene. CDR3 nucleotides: TGTGCCAGCAGTTACTCAGGAGGGGCCACAGATACGCAGTATTTT. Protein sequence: CASSYSGGATDTQYF.

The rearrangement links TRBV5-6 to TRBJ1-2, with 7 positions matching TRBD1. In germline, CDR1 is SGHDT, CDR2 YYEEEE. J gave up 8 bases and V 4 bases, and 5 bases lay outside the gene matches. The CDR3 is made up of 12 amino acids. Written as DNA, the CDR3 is TGTGCCAGCAGCACAGGGGAGTTGGGCTACACCTTC. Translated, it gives CASSTGELGYTF.

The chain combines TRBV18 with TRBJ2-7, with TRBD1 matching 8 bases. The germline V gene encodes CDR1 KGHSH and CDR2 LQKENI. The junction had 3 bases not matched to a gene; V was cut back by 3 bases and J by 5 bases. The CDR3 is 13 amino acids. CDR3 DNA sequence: TGTGCCAGCTCACCTCTGACAGGGGACGAGCAGTACTTC. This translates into CASSPLTGDEQYF.

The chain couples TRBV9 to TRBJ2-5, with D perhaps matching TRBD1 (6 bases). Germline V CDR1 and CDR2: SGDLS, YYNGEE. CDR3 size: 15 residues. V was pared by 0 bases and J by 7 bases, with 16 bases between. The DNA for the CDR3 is TGTGCCAGCAGCGTAGACCCAGGGGAAGGGGGGACCCAGTACTTC. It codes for CASSVDPGEGGTQYF.

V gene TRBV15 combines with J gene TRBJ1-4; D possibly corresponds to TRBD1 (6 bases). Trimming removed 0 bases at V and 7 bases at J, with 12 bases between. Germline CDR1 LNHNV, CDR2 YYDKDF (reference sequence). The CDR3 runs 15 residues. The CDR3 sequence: CATSREVAGAEKLFF. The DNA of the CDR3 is TGTGCCACCAGCAGAGAGGTGGCAGGGGCTGAAAAACTGTTTTTT.

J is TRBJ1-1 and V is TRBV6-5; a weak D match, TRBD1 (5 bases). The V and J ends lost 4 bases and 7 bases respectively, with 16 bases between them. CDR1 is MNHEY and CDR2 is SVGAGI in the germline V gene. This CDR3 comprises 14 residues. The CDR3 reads CASSWGPIQSEAFF. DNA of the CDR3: TGTGCCAGCAGTTGGGGCCCCATCCAGAGTGAAGCTTTCTTT.

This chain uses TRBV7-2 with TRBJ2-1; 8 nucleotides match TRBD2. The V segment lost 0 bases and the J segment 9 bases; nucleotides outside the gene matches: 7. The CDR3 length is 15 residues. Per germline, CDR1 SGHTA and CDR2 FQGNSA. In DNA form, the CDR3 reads TGTGCCAGCAGCTTAGCTCAGCGGGGGATCGGTGAGCAGTTCTTC. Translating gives CASSLAQRGIGEQFF.

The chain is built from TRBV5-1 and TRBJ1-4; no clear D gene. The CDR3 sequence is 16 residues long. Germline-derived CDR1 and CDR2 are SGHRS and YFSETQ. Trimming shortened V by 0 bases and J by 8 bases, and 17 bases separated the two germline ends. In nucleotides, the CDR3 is TGCGCCAGCAGCTTGGGTGCAGGTACATACGAAGAAAAACTGTTTTTT. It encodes CASSLGAGTYEEKLFF.

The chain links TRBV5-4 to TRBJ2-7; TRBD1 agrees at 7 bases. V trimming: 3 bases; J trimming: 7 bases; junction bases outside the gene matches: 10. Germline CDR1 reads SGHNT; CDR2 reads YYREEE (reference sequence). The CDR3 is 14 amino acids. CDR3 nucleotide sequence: TGTGCCAGCAGCTCCAGACAGGGCTCGGAAGAGCAGTACTTC. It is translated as CASSSRQGSEEQYF.

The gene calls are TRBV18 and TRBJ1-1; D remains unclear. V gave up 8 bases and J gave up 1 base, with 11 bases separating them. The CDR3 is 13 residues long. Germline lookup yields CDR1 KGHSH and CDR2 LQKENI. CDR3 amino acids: CASRGRENTEAFF. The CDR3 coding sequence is TGTGCCAGCCGGGGTCGCGAGAACACTGAAGCTTTCTTT.

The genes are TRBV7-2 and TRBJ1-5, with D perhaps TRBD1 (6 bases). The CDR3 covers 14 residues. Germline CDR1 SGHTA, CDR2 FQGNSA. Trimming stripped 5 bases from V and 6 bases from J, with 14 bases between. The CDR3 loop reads CASSLSGVSQPQHF. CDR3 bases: TGTGCCAGCAGCCTCTCAGGGGTGAGTCAGCCCCAGCATTTT.

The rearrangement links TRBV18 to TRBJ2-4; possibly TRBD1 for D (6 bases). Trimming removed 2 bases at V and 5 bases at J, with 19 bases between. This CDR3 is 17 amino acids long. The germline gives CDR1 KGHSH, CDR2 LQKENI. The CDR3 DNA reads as TGTGCCAGCTCACCAGTCCCTCAAACAGGGTCCCAAAACATTCAGTACTTC. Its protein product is CASSPVPQTGSQNIQYF.

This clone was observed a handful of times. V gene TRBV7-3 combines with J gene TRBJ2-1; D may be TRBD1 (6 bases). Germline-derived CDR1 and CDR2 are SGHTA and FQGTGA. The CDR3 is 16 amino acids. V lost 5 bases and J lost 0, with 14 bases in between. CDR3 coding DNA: TGTGCCAGCAGCCTCTCGAGGGGGAGCTCCTACAATGAGCAGTTCTTC. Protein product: CASSLSRGSSYNEQFF.

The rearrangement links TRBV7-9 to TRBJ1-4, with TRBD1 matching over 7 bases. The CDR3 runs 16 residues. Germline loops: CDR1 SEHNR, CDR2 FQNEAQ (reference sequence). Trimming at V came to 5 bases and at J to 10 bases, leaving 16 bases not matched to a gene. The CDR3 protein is CASSLDRENRGGKLFF. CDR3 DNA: TGTGCCAGCAGCCTTGACCGGGAAAACAGGGGAGGAAAACTGTTTTTT.

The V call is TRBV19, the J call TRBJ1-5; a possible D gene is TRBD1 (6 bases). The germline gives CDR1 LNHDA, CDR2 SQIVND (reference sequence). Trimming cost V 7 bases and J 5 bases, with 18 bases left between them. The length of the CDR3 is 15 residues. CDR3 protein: CASTPFGTQDQPQHF. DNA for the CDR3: TGTGCCAGTACCCCGTTCGGGACACAGGATCAGCCCCAGCATTTT.

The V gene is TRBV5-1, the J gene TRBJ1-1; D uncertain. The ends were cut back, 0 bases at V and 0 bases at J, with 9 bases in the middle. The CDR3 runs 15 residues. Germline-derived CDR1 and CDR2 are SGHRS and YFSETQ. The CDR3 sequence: CASSLATGLNTEAFF. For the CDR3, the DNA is TGCGCCAGCAGCTTGGCCACGGGTTTGAACACTGAAGCTTTCTTT.

The CDR3 reads CASRLTGDTEAFF. CDR3 nucleotides: TGCGCCAGCAGGTTAACAGGGGACACTGAAGCTTTCTTT. J is TRBJ1-1 and V is TRBV4-1; 7 bases are a match to TRBD1. Germline loops: CDR1 MGHRA, CDR2 YSYEKL. This CDR3 has 13 residues. V lost 6 bases to trimming and J lost 3 bases; unmatched junction nucleotides: 4.